This record concerns one T cell receptor (beta chain) sequence. This clonotype has just a few counts. The antigen this receptor binds is unknown. One base away there is no much larger clone; base qualities are not given. From its cysteine to its phenylalanine, the CDR3 spans 18 amino acids. Only CDR3 DNA is held: 54 bases, read in frame from base 1. Here V drops 5 bases and J drops 1 base, and the junction holds 9 bases not matched to any gene. The entry originates in a study of CD8 T cells in ankylosing spondylitis (TCRdb year 2017). A note on the overall study: To find TCR variants linked to disease, the study profiled T cell receptor beta repertoires in ankylosing spondylitis patients and healthy donors. Samples of peripheral blood were taken, and for ankylosing spondylitis patients, synovial fluid was collected as well. The whole study cohort included 108 healthy donors and around 25 ankylosing spondylitis patients.

Reads for this sample came from an Illumina HiSeq 2500. TCR beta libraries were prepared by quantitative 5'-RACE with molecular barcodes. The study's own analysis went as follows. A new computational method, built on a probabilistic model of VDJ rearrangement, was used to identify disease-linked TCR variants. The public reads were quality trimmed at Q25 with fastp and then assembled into clones with MiXCR by TCRdb, keeping productive beta chains. Entries that share a CDR3 protein sequence are merged under the most common genes and DNA. The V and J calls here are based on TCRdb, not the publication. The sample data list approximately 540,000 distinct CDR3 sequences, and about 13% of these were observed just once. The ten largest clones add up to 6.8% of the sample. The full study reports these points: According to the report, matched synovial fluid samples from ankylosing spondylitis patients were significantly enriched for the disease-linked clones. A CD8+ phenotype was shown by the disease-linked clones, which were found at relatively low frequencies in peripheral blood. Some motif variants had previously been reported in the synovial fluid and blood of reactive arthritis patients, which suggests shared mechanisms of disease initiation. A TCR beta motif made up of several highly homologous amino acid variants appeared to be characteristic of blood from ankylosing spondylitis patients.

The source is a male donor with ankylosing spondylitis. The material sequenced was blood, either unsorted or a sorted T cell fraction (not recorded which). Recombination joined TRBV12-3 or TRBV12-4 with TRBJ2-1; the junction holds 12 bases that match TRBD2. The sequenced DNA is TGTGCCAGCAGTACGGGACTAGCGGGCTATGGGTCCTACAATGAGCAGTTCTTC. It translates as CASSTGLAGYGSYNEQFF.